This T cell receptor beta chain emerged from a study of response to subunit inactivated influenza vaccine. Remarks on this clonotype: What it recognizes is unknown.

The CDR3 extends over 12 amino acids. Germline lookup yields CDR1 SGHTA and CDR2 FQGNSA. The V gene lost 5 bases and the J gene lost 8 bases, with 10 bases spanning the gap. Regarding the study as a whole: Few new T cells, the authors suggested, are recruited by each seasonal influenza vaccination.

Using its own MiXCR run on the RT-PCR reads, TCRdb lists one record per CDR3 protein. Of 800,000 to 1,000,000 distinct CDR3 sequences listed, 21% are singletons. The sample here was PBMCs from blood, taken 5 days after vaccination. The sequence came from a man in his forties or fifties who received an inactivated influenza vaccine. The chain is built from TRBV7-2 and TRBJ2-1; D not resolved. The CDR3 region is CASSPQMHEQFF. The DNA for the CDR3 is TGTGCCAGCAGCCCCCAGATGCATGAGCAGTTCTTC. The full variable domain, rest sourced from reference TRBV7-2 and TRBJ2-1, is GAGVSQSPSNKVTEKGKDVELRCDPISGHTALYWYRQSLGQGLEFLIYFQGNSAPDKSGLPSDRFSAERTGGSVSTLTIQRTQQEDSAVYLCASSPQMHEQFFGPGTRLTVL.